The entry that follows covers one T cell receptor (beta chain) sequence. Its cognate antigen is unknown. CDR1 SGHAT and CDR2 FQNNGV come from the germline V gene. The V and J ends lost 1 base and 6 bases, in that order; junction bases with no gene match: 8. This CDR3 region has 16 residues. The source of the sample is a study of OX40 agonist ivuxolimab in advanced cancers. Study in general: The diagnoses of dose-escalation patients were hepatocellular carcinoma, melanoma, renal cell or head and neck cancer. The dose-escalation cohort was around 83% male, with a mean age of about 58 years, ranging roughly 20 to 90.

Study results and caveats: Dose levels from 0.1 to 3.0 mg/kg saw CD4+ and CD8+ blood T cells expand clonally by week 6.

Assay used: immunoSEQ multiplex PCR; TCRdb lists only in-frame clones, some missing. In the table there are about 12,000 clones, about 86% of which are singletons. The sample consisted of CD4+ or CD8+ T cells sorted from blood, taken in a trial of the OX40 agonist ivuxolimab. The chain uses TRBV11-2 and TRBJ2-3; the match to TRBD2 covers 9 bases. This receptor was taken from an adult with an advanced solid tumor such as melanoma, head and neck, liver or kidney cancer. The CDR3 coding sequence is TGTGCCAGCAGCTTAGTCTTGGGACTAGCAGCTGATACGCAGTATTTT. It yields the protein CASSLVLGLAADTQYF.